One sample yielded the 18 T cell receptor beta chains listed below, sequenced in a study of blood T cell repertoires in COVID-19. Produced via immunoSEQ multiplex PCR; TCRdb's table is partial and in-frame only. The sample holds 15,000 to 20,000 clones; about 80% are singletons and the top ten take about a quarter. The source material was peripheral blood. These receptors all come from a woman aged 70-85 years with active COVID-19.

The count of this clone is one. This chain joins TRBV7-3 and TRBJ2-2, with 7 positions matching TRBD2. The germline V gene has CDR1 SGHTA and CDR2 FQGTGA. After removal of 4 bases from V and 7 bases from J, the junction contained 12 bases not matched to a gene. This CDR3 has 16 residues. As DNA, the CDR3 is TGTGCCAGCAGCTATTTCGGAGCGGGAAGGGGCGGGGAGCTGTTTTTT. This codes for CASSYFGAGRGGELFF.

The chain links TRBV5-1 to TRBJ2-7, with TRBD2 matching over 12 bases. The CDR3 loop spans 15 amino acids. V lost 0 bases to trimming and J lost 5 bases; unmatched junction nucleotides: 3. CDR1 is SGHRS and CDR2 is YFSETQ in the germline V gene. DNA of the CDR3: TGCGCCAGCAGCTTGGGGACTAGCGGGACAAACGAGCAGTACTTC. Its protein product is CASSLGTSGTNEQYF.

The rearrangement links TRBV28 to TRBJ2-2; 10 nucleotides align to TRBD1. Trimming removed 3 bases from V and 5 bases from J; junction bases left unmatched: 9. CDR3 length: 17 residues. CDR1 is MDHEN, CDR2 SYDVKM, per germline. The CDR3 loop is CASSFGDRGYRTGELFF. CDR3 nucleotides: TGTGCCAGCAGTTTCGGGGACAGGGGATATCGGACCGGGGAGCTGTTTTTT.

The CDR3 loop is CASSQGQESGYTF. For the CDR3, the DNA is TGTGCCAGCAGCCAAGGACAGGAATCGGGCTACACCTTC. V usage is TRBV3-1 (or the pseudogene TRBV3-2) and J usage is TRBJ1-2, with D possibly TRBD1 on 6 matching bases. The germline V and J ends were trimmed by 1 base and 8 bases, with 11 bases remaining between them. Germline V gene lookup returns CDR1 LGHDT and CDR2 YNNKEL (reference sequence). The length of the CDR3 is 13 residues.

This rearrangement joins TRBV5-6 to TRBJ1-5; D is perhaps TRBD1 (6 bases). This CDR3 has 16 amino acids. V lost 1 base and J lost 2, with 13 bases in between. Germline-derived CDR1 and CDR2 are SGHDT and YYEEEE. The CDR3 region has the DNA TGTGCCAGCAGCTTGAGAACAGGGACGGGCAATCAGCCCCAGCATTTT. This sequence encodes CASSLRTGTGNQPQHF.

This clone occurred once. The chain uses TRBV28 and TRBJ1-1; D perhaps matches TRBD1 (6 bases). Trimming took off 5 bases at V and 4 bases at J, with 20 bases between the two ends. CDR1 is MDHEN, CDR2 SYDVKM, per germline. CDR3 length equals 16 residues. The chain's CDR3 is CASSPRWGGGTTEAFF. The CDR3 bases are TGTGCCAGCAGTCCCCGTTGGGGAGGGGGGACCACTGAAGCTTTCTTT.

The chain carries TRBV6-1 and TRBJ2-3, with a tentative D call TRBD2 (5 bases). Trimming took off 3 bases at V and 6 bases at J, with 7 bases between the two ends. CDR1 MNHNS and CDR2 SASEGT come from the germline V gene. The CDR3 contains 12 residues. The CDR3: CASSDTGDTQYF. The CDR3 nucleotides are TGTGCCAGCAGTGACACGGGGGATACGCAGTATTTT.

This clone came up a few times. The chain couples TRBV2 to TRBJ2-5; a weak D match, TRBD2 (7 bases). Trimming shortened V by 7 bases and J by 2 bases, and 11 bases separated the two germline ends. The CDR3 spans 13 residues. From germline, CDR1 is SNHLY and CDR2 FYNNEI. The CDR3 spells CASTRGGQETQYF. As DNA, the CDR3 is TGTGCCAGCACTAGGGGGGGACAAGAGACCCAGTACTTC.

The V and J genes are TRBV28 and TRBJ2-1; possible D gene TRBD2, 6 bases. This CDR3 is 14 amino acids long. Germline V CDR1 and CDR2: MDHEN, SYDVKM. V was shortened by 1 base and J by 5 bases, with 9 bases between the two germline ends. The CDR3 bases are TGTGCCAGCAGTTTATCCGGGACTCACAATGAGCAGTTCTTC. This encodes CASSLSGTHNEQFF.

The CDR3 loop reads CASSLHPESEQYF. DNA of the CDR3: TGTGCCAGCAGCTTACATCCCGAGTCGGAGCAGTACTTC. This chain connects TRBV11-3 to TRBJ2-7; D is unresolved. This CDR3 has 13 residues. Germline V gene lookup returns CDR1 SGHNT and CDR2 YENEEA. The V end lost 2 bases, the J end lost 7 bases, and 12 bases lay between the germline ends.

The J gene is TRBJ1-1, the V gene TRBV12-3 or TRBV12-4; perhaps TRBD1 as D (5 bases). This CDR3 is built from 13 residues. The V end was cut by 7 bases, the J end by 2 bases, with 11 bases between. CDR3: CASTMTANTEAFF. Written as DNA, the CDR3 is TGTGCCAGCACCATGACAGCAAACACTGAAGCTTTCTTT.

The chain has TRBV3-1 (or the pseudogene TRBV3-2) and TRBJ2-5; TRBD2 might be the D (6 bases). Germline lookup yields CDR1 LGHDT and CDR2 YNNKEL (reference sequence). The V end lost 0 bases, the J end lost 5 bases, and 13 bases lay between the germline ends. CDR3 length: 15 amino acids. The CDR3 DNA is TGTGCCAGCAGCCAAGATTTCGGCGGAGGGGAGACCCAGTACTTC. As protein: CASSQDFGGGETQYF.

CDR3 loop: CASSPGDRVRQNTGELFF. For the CDR3, the DNA is TGTGCCAGCAGCCCCGGGGACAGGGTCCGACAAAACACCGGGGAGCTGTTTTTT. The rearrangement joins TRBV11-3 to TRBJ2-2, with TRBD1 matching 9 bases. This CDR3 is 18 amino acids long. CDR1 is SGHNT, CDR2 YENEEA, per germline. Trimming at V came to 5 bases and at J to 2 bases, leaving 12 bases not matched to a gene.

The gene calls are TRBV15 and TRBJ1-4, with D possibly TRBD1 on 5 matching bases. Germline V CDR1 and CDR2: LNHNV, YYDKDF (reference sequence). CDR3 length: 14 residues. V lost 4 bases and J 3 bases, leaving 9 bases between the germline ends. The DNA for the CDR3 is TGTGCCACCAGCACACGACAGTCTAATGAAAAACTGTTTTTT. It yields the protein CATSTRQSNEKLFF.

The chain uses TRBV1 and TRBJ2-5; the table's TRBD2 call for D was not verified on the DNA. TRBV1 is designated a pseudogene. The CDR3 loop spans 17 amino acids. The CDR3 loop is CTSSQATSGRAEETQYF. The CDR3 DNA sequence: TGCACCAGCAGCCAGGCCACTAGCGGGAGGGCCGAAGAGACCCAGTACTTC.

Here the CDR3 reads CASSLGTSGVHEQYF. The CDR3 nucleotides read TGTGCCAGCAGCTTAGGGACCTCGGGGGTCCACGAGCAGTACTTC. The V and J genes are TRBV7-8 and TRBJ2-7, with D maybe TRBD2 (6 bases). From germline, CDR1 is SGHVS and CDR2 FQNEAQ. This CDR3 region has 15 residues. V lost 1 base and J lost 5, with 15 bases in between.

The chain carries TRBV6-5 and TRBJ2-7; D is perhaps TRBD2 (5 bases). Deletions cut 10 bases from V and 2 bases from J, with 15 bases between. CDR3 size: 13 residues. Per the germline V gene, CDR1 is MNHEY and CDR2 is SVGAGI. CDR3 DNA sequence: TGTGCCACCCAGTGGACTCCGACCTACGAGCAGTACTTC. Translation: CATQWTPTYEQYF.

The CDR3 is CASSSGTGLAGELFF. In DNA, the CDR3 is TGTGCCAGCAGTTCCGGGACAGGGTTGGCCGGGGAGCTGTTTTTT. The chain couples TRBV5-6 to TRBJ2-2; 9 nucleotides agree with TRBD1. The germline V gene has CDR1 SGHDT and CDR2 YYEEEE. This CDR3 region has 15 residues. The J segment lost 6 bases and the V segment lost 5 bases, leaving 8 bases of the junction unmatched.